A single T cell receptor beta chain is shown here with its context. The record originates from a study of blood T cell repertoires in COVID-19. Study-wide background: There were acute and convalescent COVID-19 samples, and they came from the United States, Italy and Spain. T cells, B-cell-depleted T cells, or PBMCs supplied cDNA or gDNA.

The cohort comprised adults aged 18 to 89 years residing in approximately 22 US areas. As handled by the study authors: How many nucleated cells were present was estimated from reference gene primer amplification. Clones were sequenced by immunoSEQ multiplex PCR, and TCRdb holds only the in-frame ones, with some missing. The V and J calls and clone size are taken from that table; D and trimming were inferred from the DNA. In the table there are about 360,000 clones, nearly 90% of which are singletons. Sequencing was carried out using PBMCs or T cells enriched from blood (not recorded which). This TCR was sampled from a woman aged 40 to 50 with acute COVID-19.

In nucleotides, the CDR3 is TGTGCCAGCAGTGAAGAGCGGGGCACCGGAGCTTTCTTT. This gives the protein CASSEERGTGAFF. This sequence joins TRBV6-1 and TRBJ1-1; a possible D gene is TRBD1 (5 bases). Germline loops: CDR1 MNHNS, CDR2 SASEGT. CDR3 length: 13 amino acids. The ends were cut back, 1 base at V and 10 bases at J, with 13 bases in the middle.